This T cell receptor beta chain stems from a study of blood T cells in healthy people across ages. Findings and limits, study-wide: Fewer expanded clones and more diversity marked long-lived versus aged donors. Age showed a roughly linear inverse relationship with TCR beta diversity per million T cells.

This CDR3 is 17 amino acids long. Per germline, CDR1 SGHDN and CDR2 FVKESK. V was pared by 5 bases and J by 5 bases, with 12 bases of the junction left unmatched. This clonotype was picked up a small number of times. Its matching antigen is unknown. Primers used in a second PCR of about 7 to 12 cycles were a sample-barcoded 5' primer and a J-beta primer mix. Each cDNA molecule was tagged by a template-switch adaptor with 12 random nucleotides. TCRdb used MiXCR to reprocess the 5' RACE reads, holding one entry per CDR3 protein. The profile covers under 1 million distinct CDR3 sequences, with more than 40% appearing a single time and roughly a fifth taken by the ten largest.

This receptor was identified in a man between 60 and 70 years old in good health. V usage is TRBV14 and J usage is TRBJ2-5, with TRBD2 identical over 12 bases. The specimen sequenced was blood. CDR3 sequence reads: CASSGNKGLAGWETQYF. CDR3 coding DNA: TGTGCCAGCAGCGGAAATAAAGGACTAGCGGGGTGGGAGACCCAGTACTTC. Filled out from reference TRBV14 and TRBJ2-5, the complete variable domain reads EAGVTQFPSHSVIEKGQTVTLRCDPISGHDNLYWYRRVMGKEIKFLLHFVKESKQDESGMPNNRFLAERTGGTYSTLKVQPAELEDSGVYFCASSGNKGLAGWETQYFGPGTRLLVL.